This T cell receptor (beta chain) came from a study of graft-versus-host responses after intestinal transplantation. The protocol was immunoSEQ multiplex PCR, while the TCRdb copy is restricted to in-frame clones and leaves out a portion. The sample comprises 6,000 to 8,500 clones, about 30% of which are singletons, and around 3.9% rests with the top ten. CDR3 length: 14 amino acids. Trimming cost V 0 bases and J 3 bases, with 8 bases left between them. CDR1 and CDR2 (germline): SGHTA, FQGNSA. The source of this sequence is a human patient who was an organ donor for intestinal transplantation. J is TRBJ1-2 and V is TRBV7-2; D remains ambiguous. The input for sequencing was alloreactive CD4+ T cells from a mixed lymphocyte reaction culture, taken before transplantation. The subset denotes: CFSE-low proliferating T cells sorted from roughly 6-day pre-transplant mixed lymphocyte reaction (GvH or HvG direction). The CDR3 spells CASSLAPADYGYTF. In DNA form, the CDR3 reads TGTGCCAGCAGCTTAGCACCAGCGGACTATGGCTACACCTTC. The full variable domain, with the rest looked up from reference TRBV7-2 and TRBJ1-2, is GAGVSQSPSNKVTEKGKDVELRCDPISGHTALYWYRQSLGQGLEFLIYFQGNSAPDKSGLPSDRFSAERTGGSVSTLTIQRTQQEDSAVYLCASSLAPADYGYTFGSGTRLTVV.